Below, 21 T cell receptor beta chains from the same sample are listed, as sequenced in a study of blood T cell repertoires in COVID-19. Profiling relied on immunoSEQ multiplex PCR, and the TCRdb table lists in-frame clones only, not all of them. Among some 150,000 clones listed, around 84% were seen once. Material: PBMCs or T cells enriched from blood (not recorded which). These receptor sequences come from a man aged 45-65 years who had recovered from COVID-19.

This sequence joins TRBV18 and TRBJ1-2; 9 bases fit TRBD1. The germline V gene encodes CDR1 KGHSH and CDR2 LQKENI. The CDR3 extends over 16 amino acids. With V trimmed by 6 bases and J by 4 bases, 12 bases remained unmatched. The CDR3: CASSRDRDLRIYGYTF. In DNA, the CDR3 is TGTGCCAGCTCGCGGGACAGGGACTTAAGGATCTATGGCTACACCTTC.

The chain has TRBV5-1 and TRBJ2-2; a possible D gene is TRBD1 (6 bases). Trimming pared 2 bases from V and 0 bases from J, leaving 8 bases between. Per germline, CDR1 SGHRS and CDR2 YFSETQ. The CDR3 is 15 amino acids. The DNA for the CDR3 is TGCGCCAGCAGCTTTCAGGGGACGAACACCGGGGAGCTGTTTTTT. Protein sequence: CASSFQGTNTGELFF.

The V and J genes are TRBV3-1 (or the pseudogene TRBV3-2) and TRBJ2-1; D gene unclear. V was cut by 2 bases and J by 2 bases, with 19 bases left in between. Germline V CDR1 and CDR2: LGHDT, YNNKEL (reference sequence). The CDR3 extends over 18 amino acids. The CDR3 bases are TGTGCCAGCAGCCAACCCGCCCGGGTGGCTCGCGCCTACAATGAGCAGTTCTTC. Translation gives CASSQPARVARAYNEQFF.

The J gene is TRBJ2-4, the V gene TRBV29-1, with 9 bases matching TRBD1. V shed 6 bases and J 7 bases; nucleotides not matched to a gene: 4. Germline V lookup: CDR1 SQVTM, CDR2 ANQGSEA. The CDR3 spans 12 residues. The CDR3 sequence: CSVGQGGNIQYF. As DNA, the CDR3 is TGCAGCGTGGGACAGGGAGGGAACATTCAGTACTTC.

The chain uses TRBV3-1 (or the pseudogene TRBV3-2) and TRBJ1-1, with D possibly being TRBD1 (6 bases). Germline assignment: CDR1 LGHDT and CDR2 YNNKEL (reference sequence). The CDR3 runs to 13 residues. V lost 6 bases, J lost 5 bases, and 13 bases lay in between. CDR3 sequence (DNA): TGTGCCAGCAGAGATTCAGGGGAAACTGAAGCTTTCTTT. Protein sequence: CASRDSGETEAFF.

In nucleotides, the CDR3 is TGTGCCTGGAGTAAGGGGACAGAAGGCAAGTACACTGAAGCTTTCTTT. It codes for CAWSKGTEGKYTEAFF. V usage is TRBV30 and J usage is TRBJ1-1; 7 positions match TRBD1. The J segment lost 3 bases and the V segment lost 2 bases, leaving 12 bases of the junction unmatched. The germline V gene has CDR1 GTSNPN and CDR2 SVGIG (reference sequence). This CDR3 region has 16 residues.

This clone has just one count. The rearrangement joins TRBV18 to TRBJ1-2, with TRBD1 matching 7 bases. The CDR3 has 14 amino acids. V dropped 5 bases and J dropped 2; count of bases not matched to a gene: 5. Germline V gene data show CDR1 as KGHSH and CDR2 as LQKENI. CDR3 in amino acids: CASSSGQMNYGYTF. The DNA of the CDR3 is TGTGCCAGCTCATCGGGACAGATGAACTATGGCTACACCTTC.

The rearrangement joins TRBV5-1 to TRBJ2-2; D is undetermined. The CDR3 spans 14 residues. CDR1 is SGHRS, CDR2 YFSETQ, per germline. V lost 3 bases, J lost 1 base, and 7 bases lay in between. CDR3 in amino acids: CASSSPVNTGELFF. The CDR3 coding sequence is TGCGCCAGCAGCTCCCCGGTGAACACCGGGGAGCTGTTTTTT.

The sample holds one count of this clone. V is TRBV4-1 and J is TRBJ2-6; tentative D call: TRBD2 (5 bases). The CDR3 runs to 16 residues. The V gene's germline CDR1 is MGHRA and CDR2 YSYEKL. V shed 1 base and J shed 3 bases, with 10 bases lying between them. This CDR3 is CASSQVGSDGANVLTF. The CDR3 DNA is TGCGCCAGCAGCCAAGTGGGGAGTGATGGGGCCAACGTCCTGACTTTC.

The chain joins TRBV3-1 (or the pseudogene TRBV3-2) to TRBJ1-2; D is ambiguous. Per germline, CDR1 LGHDT and CDR2 YNNKEL (reference sequence). V dropped 1 base and J dropped 3 bases, with 6 bases sitting between them. This CDR3 has 13 residues. CDR3 in amino acids: CASSQGHYYGYTF. The CDR3 DNA follows: TGTGCCAGCAGCCAAGGTCACTACTATGGCTACACCTTC.

The V and J genes are TRBV5-1 and TRBJ1-2; D gene unclear. V was pared by 0 bases and J by 6 bases, with 9 bases between. The CDR3 consists of 13 residues. The V gene's germline CDR1 is SGHRS and CDR2 YFSETQ. The CDR3 sequence is CASSLVASDGYTF. The CDR3 region has the DNA TGCGCCAGCAGCTTGGTGGCAAGCGATGGCTACACCTTC.

Written as DNA, the CDR3 is TGTGCCAGCAGCTTCGACCGGGGAGCGGAGCTGTTTTTT. Amino acids: CASSFDRGAELFF. The chain joins TRBV7-9 to TRBJ2-2; TRBD2 might be the D (5 bases). Per germline, CDR1 SEHNR and CDR2 FQNEAQ (reference sequence). V lost 3 bases and J lost 10, with 12 bases in between. This CDR3 comprises 13 residues.

This chain links TRBV4-1 with TRBJ2-1; perhaps TRBD2 as D (7 bases). Germline V gene sequence: CDR1 MGHRA, CDR2 YSYEKL. The CDR3 loop spans 16 amino acids. Trimming stripped 0 bases from V and 4 bases from J, with 13 bases between. CDR3 nucleotide sequence: TGCGCCAGCAGCCAAGATTGGGGGGGCCCTTACAATGAGCAGTTCTTC. It codes for CASSQDWGGPYNEQFF.

The chain is built from TRBV3-1 (or the pseudogene TRBV3-2) and TRBJ2-7; 10 positions agree with TRBD2. Germline V CDR1 and CDR2: LGHDT, YNNKEL (reference sequence). CDR3 length equals 15 residues. The trim removed 3 bases at V and 2 bases at J, leaving 4 bases unmatched. The DNA of the CDR3 is TGTGCCAGCAGCCACCAAGCGGGGGGGCCCTACGAGCAGTACTTC. This encodes CASSHQAGGPYEQYF.

J is TRBJ2-3 and V is TRBV27; D ambiguous. Germline CDR1 reads MNHEY; CDR2 reads SMNVEV (reference sequence). With 10 bases removed from V and 6 bases from J, the gap between germline ends came to 23 bases. This CDR3 spans 15 amino acids. As DNA, the CDR3 is TGTGCCACCAGACAAGCCCGAGAGAGCGTTGATACGCAGTATTTT. This encodes CATRQARESVDTQYF.

The chain joins TRBV7-9 to TRBJ1-2; 9 positions agree with TRBD1. The CDR3 is 16 residues long. Germline trimming cut 3 bases from V and 3 bases from J; bases unmatched to any gene: 8. CDR1 is SEHNR and CDR2 is FQNEAQ in the germline V gene (reference sequence). The chain's CDR3 is CASSLWVGDRDYGYTF. The CDR3 DNA follows: TGTGCCAGCAGCTTGTGGGTAGGGGACAGGGACTATGGCTACACCTTC.

The rearrangement links TRBV5-4 to TRBJ1-2, with D unresolved. V was cut by 2 bases and J by 4 bases, with 9 bases left in between. The CDR3 spans 13 residues. Germline V gene lookup returns CDR1 SGHNT and CDR2 YYREEE (reference sequence). CDR3 in amino acids: CASSLPGSYGYTF. The CDR3 coding sequence is TGTGCCAGCAGCTTACCAGGCTCCTATGGCTACACCTTC. Variable domain in full (rest from reference TRBV5-4 and TRBJ1-2): ETGVTQSPTHLIKTRGQQVTLRCSSQSGHNTVSWYQQALGQGPQFIFQYYREEENGRGNFPPRFSGLQFPNYSSELNVNALELDDSALYLCASSLPGSYGYTFGSGTRLTVV.

The V gene is TRBV6-5, the J gene TRBJ1-3, with D maybe TRBD1 (6 bases). V was pared by 2 bases and J by 2 bases, with 13 bases between. The CDR3 extends over 16 amino acids. The V gene's germline CDR1 is MNHEY and CDR2 SVGAGI. The CDR3 bases are TGTGCCAGCAGTTACGGCCTCGGACAGACTGGAAACACCATATATTTT. Its translation: CASSYGLGQTGNTIYF.

The V call is TRBV6-5, the J call TRBJ2-1; 7 nucleotides line up with TRBD1. Germline values: CDR1 MNHEY, CDR2 SVGAGI. The CDR3 is 14 amino acids. With 2 bases clipped from V and 9 bases from J, the junction kept 7 bases outside the gene matches. The CDR3 DNA reads TGTGCCAGCAGTTACGGCCAGGGGGTTCCTGAGCAGTTCTTC. This codes for CASSYGQGVPEQFF.

This clone was detected once. This rearrangement joins TRBV24-1 to TRBJ1-5, with D unresolved. The length of the CDR3 is 16 residues. V gave up 4 bases and J gave up 6 bases, with 18 bases separating them. Germline assignment: CDR1 KGHDR and CDR2 SFDVKD. This chain's CDR3 is CATSDPRGSSLQPQHF. The CDR3 bases are TGTGCCACCAGTGACCCCCGTGGCAGTTCCCTTCAGCCCCAGCATTTT.

V usage is TRBV5-1 and J usage is TRBJ2-1, with D possibly TRBD1 on 5 matching bases. CDR3 length equals 12 residues. The germline V gene encodes CDR1 SGHRS and CDR2 YFSETQ. The V end lost 0 bases, the J end lost 12 bases, and 10 bases lay between the germline ends. The CDR3 sequence is CASSLGQGVQFF. The CDR3, as DNA: TGCGCCAGCAGCTTGGGTCAGGGTGTGCAGTTCTTC.